This T cell receptor (beta chain) was retrieved from a study of T-cell reconstitution after alpha-beta-depleted transplantation in children. Library preparation (for TCRbeta) was performed with unique molecular identifiers. TCRdb recomputed calls from the PCR reads with MiXCR, one row per CDR3 protein. The data show about 120,000 distinct CDR3 sequences, with 9% to 12% seen just once and roughly a third held by the top ten. This clonotype has just a few counts. Its antigen is as yet unknown. Study outcomes and limitations: High day-60 TCRbeta diversity in some patients came from surviving recipient T cells and thymic progenitors. One year after transplant, T-cell counts and diversity came mostly from newly produced T cells. Several hundred rapidly expanded clones from non-depleted graft cells reportedly supplied alpha-beta T cells about two months post-transplant.

The junction had 4 bases not matched to a gene; V was cut back by 5 bases and J by 0 bases. CDR1 and CDR2 (germline): SGHNT, YENEEA. CDR3 length equals 16 residues. The origin of this receptor is a boy younger than 10 with acute lymphoblastic leukemia, due to receive a stem cell transplant. The J gene is TRBJ2-3, the V gene TRBV11-3, with 11 bases lining up with TRBD2. The sequences come from PBMCs, collected before TCRalphabeta/CD19-depleted stem cell transplant. CDR3 sequence: CASSQGLAVSTDTQYF. In DNA form, the CDR3 reads TGTGCCAGCAGCCAGGGACTAGCGGTTAGCACAGATACGCAGTATTTT.